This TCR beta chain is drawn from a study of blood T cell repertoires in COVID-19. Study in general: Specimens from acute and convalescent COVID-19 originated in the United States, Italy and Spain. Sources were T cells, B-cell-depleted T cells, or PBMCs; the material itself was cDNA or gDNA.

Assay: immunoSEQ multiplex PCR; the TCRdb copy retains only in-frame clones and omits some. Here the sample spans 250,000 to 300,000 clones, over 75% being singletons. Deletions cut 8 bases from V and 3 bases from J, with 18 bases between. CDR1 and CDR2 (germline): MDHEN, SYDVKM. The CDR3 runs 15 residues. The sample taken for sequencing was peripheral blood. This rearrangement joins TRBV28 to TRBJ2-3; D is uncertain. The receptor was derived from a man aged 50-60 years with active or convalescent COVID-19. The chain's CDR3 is CASPPAQTTTDTQYF. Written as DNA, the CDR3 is TGTGCCAGCCCCCCGGCGCAGACAACGACAGATACGCAGTATTTT.